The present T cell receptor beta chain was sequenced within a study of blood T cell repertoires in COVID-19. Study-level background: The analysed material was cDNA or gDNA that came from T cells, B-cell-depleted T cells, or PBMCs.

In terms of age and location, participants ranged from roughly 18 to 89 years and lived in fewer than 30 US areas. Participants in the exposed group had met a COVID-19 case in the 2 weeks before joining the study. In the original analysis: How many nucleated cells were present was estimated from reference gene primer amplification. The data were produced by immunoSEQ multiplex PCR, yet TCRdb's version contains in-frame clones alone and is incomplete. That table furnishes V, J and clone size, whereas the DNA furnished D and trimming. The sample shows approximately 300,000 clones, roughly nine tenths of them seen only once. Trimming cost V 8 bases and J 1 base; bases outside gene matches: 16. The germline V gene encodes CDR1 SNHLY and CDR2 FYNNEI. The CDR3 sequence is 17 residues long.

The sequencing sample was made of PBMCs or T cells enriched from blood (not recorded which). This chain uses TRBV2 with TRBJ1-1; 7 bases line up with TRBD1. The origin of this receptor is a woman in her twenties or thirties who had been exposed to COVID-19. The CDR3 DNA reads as TGTGCCAGCCCGAAGACGGGGCAGGGGGTAAGGAACACTGAAGCTTTCTTT. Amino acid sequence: CASPKTGQGVRNTEAFF.